Below, 7 T cell receptor beta chains from the same sample are listed, as sequenced in a study of blood T cell repertoires in COVID-19. TCRdb's copy holds only in-frame clones and misses some; the assay was immunoSEQ multiplex PCR. The sample records around 310,000 clones, around 92% being singletons. What was sequenced was PBMCs or T cells enriched from blood (not recorded which). The receptors shown here come from a woman aged 30 to 39 who had recovered from COVID-19.

The V gene is TRBV5-4, the J gene TRBJ2-1, with 9 bases aligning to TRBD1. This CDR3 is 16 amino acids long. V trimming: 4 bases; J trimming: 6 bases; junction bases outside the gene matches: 11. Germline V gene lookup returns CDR1 SGHNT and CDR2 YYREEE (reference sequence). This CDR3 is CASSLRLGQGFNEQFF. In nucleotides, the CDR3 is TGTGCCAGCAGCCTGCGATTGGGACAGGGATTCAATGAGCAGTTCTTC. The full variable domain, its missing parts supplied by reference TRBV5-4 and TRBJ2-1, is ETGVTQSPTHLIKTRGQQVTLRCSSQSGHNTVSWYQQALGQGPQFIFQYYREEENGRGNFPPRFSGLQFPNYSSELNVNALELDDSALYLCASSLRLGQGFNEQFFGPGTRLTVL.

The table lists this clone with a count of one. The J gene is TRBJ2-7, the V gene TRBV5-8, with TRBD1 identical over 10 bases. CDR1 and CDR2 (germline): SGHTS, YDEGEE. The V gene end was trimmed by 3 bases and the J gene end by 4 bases; junction bases not matched to a gene: 7. CDR3 length: 15 amino acids. In DNA, the CDR3 is TGTGCCAGCAGCTCCGGTGGACAGGGGGGATACGAGCAGTACTTC. This translates into CASSSGGQGGYEQYF.

J is TRBJ1-3 and V is TRBV28; D is possibly TRBD1 (5 bases). The CDR3 covers 15 residues. Trimming pared 5 bases from V and 0 bases from J, leaving 11 bases between. From germline, CDR1 is MDHEN and CDR2 SYDVKM. The DNA for the CDR3 is TGTGCCAGCAGTCCACAGGTTTTCTCTGGAAACACCATATATTTT. Amino acids: CASSPQVFSGNTIYF.

The rearrangement links TRBV7-2 to TRBJ2-3; D is possibly TRBD2 (6 bases). The CDR3 length is 18 residues. Germline lookup yields CDR1 SGHTA and CDR2 FQGNSA. Trimming took 4 bases from V and 0 from J, leaving 20 bases between them. The CDR3 spells CASSSRPLGGTSTDTQYF. CDR3 nucleotides: TGTGCCAGCAGCTCAAGGCCTCTTGGCGGGACTAGCACAGATACGCAGTATTTT.

The rearrangement joins TRBV5-1 to TRBJ2-7; 7 bases are shared with TRBD2. CDR1 SGHRS and CDR2 YFSETQ come from the germline V gene. The V and J ends lost 1 base and 6 bases, in that order; junction bases with no gene match: 4. The CDR3 has 13 residues. CDR3 sequence reads: CASSLSGGSEQYF. In DNA, the CDR3 is TGCGCCAGCAGCTTGTCGGGGGGAAGCGAGCAGTACTTC. Filled out from reference TRBV5-1 and TRBJ2-7, the complete variable domain reads KAGVTQTPRYLIKTRGQQVTLSCSPISGHRSVSWYQQTPGQGLQFLFEYFSETQRNKGNFPGRFSGRQFSNSRSEMNVSTLELGDSALYLCASSLSGGSEQYFGPGTRLTVT.

V is TRBV2 and J is TRBJ2-2, with D possibly being TRBD2 (6 bases). The germline V gene encodes CDR1 SNHLY and CDR2 FYNNEI. The CDR3 contains 15 residues. Between the trimmed V and J ends, which lost 8 bases and 2 bases, there was a span of 15 bases. The CDR3 here is CASAVMGGNTGELFF. CDR3 DNA: TGTGCCAGCGCCGTGATGGGGGGAAACACCGGGGAGCTGTTTTTT. Filled out from reference TRBV2 and TRBJ2-2, the complete variable domain reads EPEVTQTPSHQVTQMGQEVILRCVPISNHLYFYWYRQILGQKVEFLVSFYNNEISEKSEIFDDQFSVERPDGSNFTLKIRSTKLEDSAMYFCASAVMGGNTGELFFGEGSRLTVL.

The J gene is TRBJ2-1, the V gene TRBV5-4, with D possibly TRBD1 on 6 matching bases. Germline values: CDR1 SGHNT, CDR2 YYREEE (reference sequence). V was trimmed by 0 bases and J by 1 base, leaving 17 bases between them. The CDR3 extends over 18 amino acids. The CDR3 nucleotides are TGTGCCAGCAGCTTGGTTTACACAGGGCCCCCGTCCTACAATGAGCAGTTCTTC. It yields the protein CASSLVYTGPPSYNEQFF.